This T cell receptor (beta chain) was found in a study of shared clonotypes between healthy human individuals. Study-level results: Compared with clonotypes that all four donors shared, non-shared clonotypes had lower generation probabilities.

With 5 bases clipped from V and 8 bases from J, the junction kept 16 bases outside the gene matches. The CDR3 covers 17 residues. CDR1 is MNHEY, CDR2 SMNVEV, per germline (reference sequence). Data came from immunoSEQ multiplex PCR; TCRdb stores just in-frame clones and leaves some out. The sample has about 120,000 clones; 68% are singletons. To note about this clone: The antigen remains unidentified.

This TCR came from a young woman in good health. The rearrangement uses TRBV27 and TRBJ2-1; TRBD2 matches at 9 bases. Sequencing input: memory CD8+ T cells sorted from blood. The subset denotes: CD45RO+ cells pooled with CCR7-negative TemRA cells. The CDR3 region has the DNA TGTGCCAGCAGTGGGGGGTCAATAGCGGGAGTCCTCGATGAGCAGTTCTTC. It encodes CASSGGSIAGVLDEQFF.